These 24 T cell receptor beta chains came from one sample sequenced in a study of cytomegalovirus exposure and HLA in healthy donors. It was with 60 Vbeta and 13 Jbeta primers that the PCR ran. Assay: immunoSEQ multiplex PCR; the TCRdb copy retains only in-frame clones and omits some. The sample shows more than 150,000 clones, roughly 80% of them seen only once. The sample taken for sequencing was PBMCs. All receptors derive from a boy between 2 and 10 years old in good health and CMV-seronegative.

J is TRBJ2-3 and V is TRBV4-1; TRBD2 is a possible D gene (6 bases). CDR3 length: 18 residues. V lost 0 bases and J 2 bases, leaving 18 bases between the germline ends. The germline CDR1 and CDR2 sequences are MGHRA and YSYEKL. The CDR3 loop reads CASSQDRDLAPVTDTQYF. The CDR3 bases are TGCGCCAGCAGCCAAGATCGGGATCTAGCGCCCGTCACAGATACGCAGTATTTT.

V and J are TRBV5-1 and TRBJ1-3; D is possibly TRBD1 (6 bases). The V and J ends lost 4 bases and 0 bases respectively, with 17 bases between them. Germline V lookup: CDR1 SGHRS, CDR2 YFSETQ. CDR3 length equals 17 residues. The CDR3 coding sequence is TGCGCCAGCAGCCCCTTCGGACAGCCGGTCTCTGGAAACACCATATATTTT. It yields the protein CASSPFGQPVSGNTIYF.

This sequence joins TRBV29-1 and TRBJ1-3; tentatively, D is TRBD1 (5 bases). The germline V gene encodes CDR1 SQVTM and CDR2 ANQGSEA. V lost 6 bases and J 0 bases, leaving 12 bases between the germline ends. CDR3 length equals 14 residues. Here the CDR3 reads CSVETAISGNTIYF. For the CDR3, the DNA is TGCAGCGTGGAGACAGCGATCTCTGGAAACACCATATATTTT. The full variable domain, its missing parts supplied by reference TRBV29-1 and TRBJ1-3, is SAVISQKPSRDICQRGTSLTIQCQVDSQVTMMFWYRQQPGQSLTLIATANQGSEATYESGFVIDKFPISRPNLTFSTLTVSNMSPEDSSIYLCSVETAISGNTIYFGEGSWLTVV.

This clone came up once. The CDR3 spells CAGNRDRGLHGYTF. In nucleotides, the CDR3 is TGTGCCGGAAACCGGGACAGGGGGCTGCATGGCTACACCTTC. The chain couples TRBV2 to TRBJ1-2, with 12 bases lining up with TRBD1. The CDR3 loop spans 14 amino acids. Trimming removed 11 bases from V and 6 bases from J; junction bases left unmatched: 10. In germline, CDR1 is SNHLY, CDR2 FYNNEI.

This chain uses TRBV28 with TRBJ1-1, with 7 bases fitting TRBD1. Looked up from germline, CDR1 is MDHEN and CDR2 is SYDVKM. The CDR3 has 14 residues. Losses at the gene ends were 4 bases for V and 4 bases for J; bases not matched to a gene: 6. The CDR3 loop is CASSSTGLVTEAFF. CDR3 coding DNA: TGTGCCAGCAGTTCGACAGGGTTGGTCACTGAAGCTTTCTTT.

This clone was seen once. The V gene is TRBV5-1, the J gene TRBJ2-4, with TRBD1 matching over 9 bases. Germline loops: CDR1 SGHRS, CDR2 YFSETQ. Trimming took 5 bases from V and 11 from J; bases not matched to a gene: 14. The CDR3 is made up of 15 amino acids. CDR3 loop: CASRHDGTGKPFQYF. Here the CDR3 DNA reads TGCGCCAGCAGACATGATGGGACAGGGAAACCGTTTCAGTACTTC.

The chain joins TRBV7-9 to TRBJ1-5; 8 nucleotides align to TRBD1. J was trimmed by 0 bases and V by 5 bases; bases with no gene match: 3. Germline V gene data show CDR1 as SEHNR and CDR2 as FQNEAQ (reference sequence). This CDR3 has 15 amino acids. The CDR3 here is CASSQQGDSNQPQHF. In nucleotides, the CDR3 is TGTGCCAGCAGCCAACAGGGGGATAGCAATCAGCCCCAGCATTTT. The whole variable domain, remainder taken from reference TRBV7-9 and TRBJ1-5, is DTGVSQNPRHKITKRGQNVTFRCDPISEHNRLYWYRQTLGQGPEFLTYFQNEAQLEKSRLLSDRFSAERPKGSFSTLEIQRTEQGDSAMYLCASSQQGDSNQPQHFGDGTRLSIL.

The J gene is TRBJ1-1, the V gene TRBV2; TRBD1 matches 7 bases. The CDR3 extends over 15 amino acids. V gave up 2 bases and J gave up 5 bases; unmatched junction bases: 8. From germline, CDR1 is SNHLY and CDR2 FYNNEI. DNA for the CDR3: TGTGCCAGCAGTGAATATCCAAGCAGGGGGACTGAAGCTTTCTTT. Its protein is CASSEYPSRGTEAFF.

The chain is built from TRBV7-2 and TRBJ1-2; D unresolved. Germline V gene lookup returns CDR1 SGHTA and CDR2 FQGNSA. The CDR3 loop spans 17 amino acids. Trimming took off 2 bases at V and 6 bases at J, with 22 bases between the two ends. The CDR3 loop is CASSLHVPPSGPDGYTF. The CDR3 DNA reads TGTGCCAGCAGCTTACATGTCCCCCCAAGTGGGCCGGATGGCTACACCTTC.

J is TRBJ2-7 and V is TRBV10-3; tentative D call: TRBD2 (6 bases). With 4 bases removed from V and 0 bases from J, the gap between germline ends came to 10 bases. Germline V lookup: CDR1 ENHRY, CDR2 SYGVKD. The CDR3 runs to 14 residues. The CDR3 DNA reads TGTGCCATCAGTGGGGGGGACCGCTCCTACGAGCAGTACTTC. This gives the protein CAISGGDRSYEQYF.

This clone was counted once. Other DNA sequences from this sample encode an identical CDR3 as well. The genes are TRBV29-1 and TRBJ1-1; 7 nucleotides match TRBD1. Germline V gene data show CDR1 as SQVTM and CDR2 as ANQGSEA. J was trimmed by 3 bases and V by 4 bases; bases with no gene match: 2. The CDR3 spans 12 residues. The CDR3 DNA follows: TGCAGCGTTGGAACAGGGGACACTGAAGCTTTCTTT. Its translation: CSVGTGDTEAFF.

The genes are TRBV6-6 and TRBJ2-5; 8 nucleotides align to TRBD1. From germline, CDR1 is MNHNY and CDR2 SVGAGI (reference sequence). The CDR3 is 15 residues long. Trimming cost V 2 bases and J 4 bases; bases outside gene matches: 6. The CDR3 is CASSYAGQAGETQYF. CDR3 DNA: TGTGCCAGCAGTTACGCGGGACAGGCCGGAGAGACCCAGTACTTC.

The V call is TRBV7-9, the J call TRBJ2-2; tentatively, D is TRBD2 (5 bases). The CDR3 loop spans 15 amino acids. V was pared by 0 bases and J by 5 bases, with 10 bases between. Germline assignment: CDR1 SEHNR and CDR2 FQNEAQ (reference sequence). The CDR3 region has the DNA TGTGCCAGCAGCTTAGCCGGGATTCAAACCGGGGAGCTGTTTTTT. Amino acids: CASSLAGIQTGELFF.

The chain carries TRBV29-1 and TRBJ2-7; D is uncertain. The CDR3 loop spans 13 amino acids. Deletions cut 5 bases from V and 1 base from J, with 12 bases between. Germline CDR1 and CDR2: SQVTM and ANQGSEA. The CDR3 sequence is CSVRQTASYEQYF. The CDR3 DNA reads TGCAGCGTTCGTCAAACAGCATCCTACGAGCAGTACTTC.

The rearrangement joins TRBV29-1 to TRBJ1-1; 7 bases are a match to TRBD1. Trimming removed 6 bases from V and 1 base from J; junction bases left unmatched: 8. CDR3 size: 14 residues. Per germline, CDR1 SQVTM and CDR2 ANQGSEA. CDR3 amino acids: CSVRPDRANTEAFF. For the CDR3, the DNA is TGCAGCGTCCGCCCCGACAGGGCGAACACTGAAGCTTTCTTT.

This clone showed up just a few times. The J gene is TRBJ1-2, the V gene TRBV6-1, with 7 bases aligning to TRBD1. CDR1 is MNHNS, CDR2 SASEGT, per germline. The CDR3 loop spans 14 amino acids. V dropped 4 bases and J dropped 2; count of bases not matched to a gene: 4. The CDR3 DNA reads TGTGCCAGCAGTGCACCGGGACAGAACTATGGCTACACCTTC. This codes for CASSAPGQNYGYTF.

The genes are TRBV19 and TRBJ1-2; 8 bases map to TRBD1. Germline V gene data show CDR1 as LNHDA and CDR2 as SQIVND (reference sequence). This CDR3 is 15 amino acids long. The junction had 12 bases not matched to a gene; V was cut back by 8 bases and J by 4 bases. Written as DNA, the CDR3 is TGTGCCAGTTCTTTACTACAGGGGGAAGTCTATGGCTACACCTTC. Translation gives CASSLLQGEVYGYTF.

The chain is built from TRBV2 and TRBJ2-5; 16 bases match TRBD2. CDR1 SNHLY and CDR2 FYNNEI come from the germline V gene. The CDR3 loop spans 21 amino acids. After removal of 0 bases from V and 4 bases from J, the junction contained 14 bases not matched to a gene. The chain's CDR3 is CASSEAGDRGGLAGGGETQYF. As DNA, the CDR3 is TGTGCCAGCAGTGAAGCCGGGGACAGGGGGGGACTAGCGGGAGGGGGAGAGACCCAGTACTTC.

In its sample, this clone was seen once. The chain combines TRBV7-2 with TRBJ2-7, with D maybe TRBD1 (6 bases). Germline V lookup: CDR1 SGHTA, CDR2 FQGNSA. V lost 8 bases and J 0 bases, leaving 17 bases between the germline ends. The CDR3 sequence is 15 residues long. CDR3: CASSGVTGSSYEQYF. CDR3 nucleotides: TGTGCCAGCTCAGGGGTCACTGGGAGCTCCTACGAGCAGTACTTC.

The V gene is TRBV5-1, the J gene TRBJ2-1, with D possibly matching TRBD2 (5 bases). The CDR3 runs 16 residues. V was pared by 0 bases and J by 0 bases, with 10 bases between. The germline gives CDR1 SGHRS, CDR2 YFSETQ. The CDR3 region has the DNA TGCGCCAGCAGCTTGGACGGGATACCCTCCTACAATGAGCAGTTCTTC. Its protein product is CASSLDGIPSYNEQFF. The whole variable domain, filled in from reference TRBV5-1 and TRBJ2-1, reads KAGVTQTPRYLIKTRGQQVTLSCSPISGHRSVSWYQQTPGQGLQFLFEYFSETQRNKGNFPGRFSGRQFSNSRSEMNVSTLELGDSALYLCASSLDGIPSYNEQFFGPGTRLTVL.

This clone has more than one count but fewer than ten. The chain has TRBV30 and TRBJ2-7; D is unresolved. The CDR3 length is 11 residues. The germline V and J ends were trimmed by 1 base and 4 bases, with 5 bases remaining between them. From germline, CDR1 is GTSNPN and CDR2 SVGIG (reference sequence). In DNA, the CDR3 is TGTGCCTGGAGTGATCAGTACGAGCAGTACTTC. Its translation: CAWSDQYEQYF.

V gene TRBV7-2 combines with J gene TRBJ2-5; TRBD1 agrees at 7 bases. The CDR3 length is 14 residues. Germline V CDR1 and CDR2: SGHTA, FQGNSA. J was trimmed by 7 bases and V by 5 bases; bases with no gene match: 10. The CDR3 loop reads CASSPRTGSGTQYF. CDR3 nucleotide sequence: TGTGCCAGCAGCCCCAGGACAGGTTCGGGGACCCAGTACTTC.

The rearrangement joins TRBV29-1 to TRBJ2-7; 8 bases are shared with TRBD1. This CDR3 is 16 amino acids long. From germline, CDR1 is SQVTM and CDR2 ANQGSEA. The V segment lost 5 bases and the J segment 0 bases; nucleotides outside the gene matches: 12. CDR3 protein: CSVLSRGRLGSYEQYF. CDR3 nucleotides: TGCAGCGTTCTGTCCAGGGGGCGGTTAGGCTCCTACGAGCAGTACTTC.

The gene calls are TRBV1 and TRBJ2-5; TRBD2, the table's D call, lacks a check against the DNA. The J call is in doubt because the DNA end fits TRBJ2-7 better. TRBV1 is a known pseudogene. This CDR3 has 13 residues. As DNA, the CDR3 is TGCACCAGCAGCCCGGGAGCAGGCTACGAGCAGTACTTC. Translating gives CTSSPGAGYEQYF.